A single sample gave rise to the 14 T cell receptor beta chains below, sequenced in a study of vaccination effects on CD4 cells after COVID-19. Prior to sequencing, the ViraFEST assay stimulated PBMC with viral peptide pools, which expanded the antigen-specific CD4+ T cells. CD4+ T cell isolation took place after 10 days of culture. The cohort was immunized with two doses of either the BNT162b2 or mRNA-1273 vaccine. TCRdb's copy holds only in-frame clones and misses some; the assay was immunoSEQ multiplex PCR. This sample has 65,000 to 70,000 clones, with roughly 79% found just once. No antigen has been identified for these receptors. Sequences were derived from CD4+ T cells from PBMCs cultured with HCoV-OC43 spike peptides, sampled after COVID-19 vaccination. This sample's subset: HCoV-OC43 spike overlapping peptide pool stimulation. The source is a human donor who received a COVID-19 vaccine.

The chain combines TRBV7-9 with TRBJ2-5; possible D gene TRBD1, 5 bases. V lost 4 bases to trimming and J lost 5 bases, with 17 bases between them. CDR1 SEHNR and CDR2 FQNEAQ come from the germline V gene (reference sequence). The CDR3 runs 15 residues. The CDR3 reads CASSWGLVEEETQYF. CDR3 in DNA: TGTGCCAGCAGCTGGGGCCTGGTTGAGGAGGAGACCCAGTACTTC.

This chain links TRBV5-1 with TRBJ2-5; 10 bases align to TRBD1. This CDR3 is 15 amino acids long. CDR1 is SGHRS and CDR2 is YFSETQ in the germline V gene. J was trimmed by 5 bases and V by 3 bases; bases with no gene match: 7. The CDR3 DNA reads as TGCGCCAGCAGCTCCATAAGGACAGGGGGGGAGACCCAGTACTTC. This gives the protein CASSSIRTGGETQYF.

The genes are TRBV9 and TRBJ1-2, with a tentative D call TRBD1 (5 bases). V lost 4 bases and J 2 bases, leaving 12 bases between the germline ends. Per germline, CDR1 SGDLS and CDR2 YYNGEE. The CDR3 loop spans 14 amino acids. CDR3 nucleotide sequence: TGTGCCAGCAGCCAAATGGGGCTCAACTATGGCTACACCTTC. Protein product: CASSQMGLNYGYTF.

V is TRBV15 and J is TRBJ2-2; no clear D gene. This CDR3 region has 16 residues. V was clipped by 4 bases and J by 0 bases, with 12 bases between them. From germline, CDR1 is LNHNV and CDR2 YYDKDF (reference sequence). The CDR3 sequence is CATSNRVFANTGELFF. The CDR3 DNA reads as TGTGCCACCAGCAATCGGGTCTTCGCGAACACCGGGGAGCTGTTTTTT.

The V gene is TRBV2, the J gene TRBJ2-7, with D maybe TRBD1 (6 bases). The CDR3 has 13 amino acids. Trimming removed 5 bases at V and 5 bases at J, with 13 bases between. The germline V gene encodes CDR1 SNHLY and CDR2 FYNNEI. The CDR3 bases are TGTGCCAGCAGTCCTCTCGACAGGAACGAGCAGTACGTC. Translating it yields CASSPLDRNEQYV.

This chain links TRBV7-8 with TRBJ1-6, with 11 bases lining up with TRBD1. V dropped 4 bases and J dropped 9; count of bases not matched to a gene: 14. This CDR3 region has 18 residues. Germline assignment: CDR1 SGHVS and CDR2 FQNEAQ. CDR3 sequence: CASSSLVGQGAPSSPLHF. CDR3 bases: TGTGCCAGCAGCTCGCTAGTAGGACAGGGGGCGCCGAGTTCACCCCTCCACTTT.

The CDR3 DNA reads as TGTGCCAGCAGCGCCAGAGGTACGGGACAGGAGAACACCGGGGAGCTGTTTTTT. It encodes CASSARGTGQENTGELFF. The J gene is TRBJ2-2, the V gene TRBV7-2; 8 bases align to TRBD1. CDR1 is SGHTA and CDR2 is FQGNSA in the germline V gene. This CDR3 spans 18 amino acids. V shed 5 bases and J 1 base; nucleotides not matched to a gene: 12.

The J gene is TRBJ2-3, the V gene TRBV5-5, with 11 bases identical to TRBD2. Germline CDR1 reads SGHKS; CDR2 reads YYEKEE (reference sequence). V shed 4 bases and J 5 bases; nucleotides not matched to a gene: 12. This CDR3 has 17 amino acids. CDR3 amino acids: CASSPILTSGAQDTQYF. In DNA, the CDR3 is TGTGCCAGCAGCCCAATATTGACTAGCGGGGCCCAAGATACGCAGTATTTT.

The DNA of the CDR3 is TGTGCCTGGAGGGGGGCCGGTGGCGGAGAGACCCAGTACTTC. It yields the protein CAWRGAGGGETQYF. The rearrangement uses TRBV30 and TRBJ2-5, with D possibly matching TRBD1 (6 bases). Per germline, CDR1 GTSNPN and CDR2 SVGIG (reference sequence). V lost 3 bases and J lost 4, with 15 bases in between. This CDR3 has 14 amino acids.

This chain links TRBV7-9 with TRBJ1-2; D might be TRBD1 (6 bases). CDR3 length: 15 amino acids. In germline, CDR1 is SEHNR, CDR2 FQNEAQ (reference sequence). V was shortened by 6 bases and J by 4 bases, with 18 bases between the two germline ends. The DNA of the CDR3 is TGTGCCAGCAGGCGCAGCGGACAGTCCTTCTATGGCTACACCTTC. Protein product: CASRRSGQSFYGYTF.

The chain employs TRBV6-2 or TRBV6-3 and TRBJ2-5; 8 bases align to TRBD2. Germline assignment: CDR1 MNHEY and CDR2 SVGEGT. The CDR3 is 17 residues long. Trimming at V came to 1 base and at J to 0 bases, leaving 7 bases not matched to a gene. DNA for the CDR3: TGTGCCAGCAGTTACTTCGTCCGCGGGGGGTACCAAGAGACCCAGTACTTC. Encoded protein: CASSYFVRGGYQETQYF.

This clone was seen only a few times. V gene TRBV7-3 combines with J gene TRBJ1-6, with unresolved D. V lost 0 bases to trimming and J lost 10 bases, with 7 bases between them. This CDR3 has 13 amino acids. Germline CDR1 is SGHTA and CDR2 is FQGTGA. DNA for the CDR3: TGTGCCAGCAGCTTAACGCCGAACTCACCCCTCCACTTT. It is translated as CASSLTPNSPLHF.

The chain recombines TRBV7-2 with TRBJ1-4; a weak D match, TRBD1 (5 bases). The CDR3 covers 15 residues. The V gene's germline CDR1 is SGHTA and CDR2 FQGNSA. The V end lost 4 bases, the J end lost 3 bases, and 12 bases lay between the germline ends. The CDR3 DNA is TGTGCCAGCAGCTACTCCAGGGCGGCTAATGAAAAACTGTTTTTT. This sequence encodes CASSYSRAANEKLFF.

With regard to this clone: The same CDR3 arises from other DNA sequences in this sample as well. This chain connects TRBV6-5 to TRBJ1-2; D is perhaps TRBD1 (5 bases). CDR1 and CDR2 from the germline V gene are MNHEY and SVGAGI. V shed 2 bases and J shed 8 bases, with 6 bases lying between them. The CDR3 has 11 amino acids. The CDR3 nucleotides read TGTGCCAGCAGTTACCGGGGCGGCTACACCTTC. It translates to CASSYRGGYTF.